These 20 T cell receptor beta chains share one sample of origin, sequenced in a study of PD-L1 blockade in urothelial cancer. Time point described: peripheral blood 6 weeks after treatment start. Sequencing was performed with immunoSEQ multiplex PCR; in TCRdb, only in-frame clones are kept and a portion is missing. The repertoire consists of about 120,000 clones, with about 89% occurring once and the leading ten covering more than 1.5%. This material consisted of PBMCs, taken around atezolizumab (anti-PD-L1) treatment. The source of these receptors is a man in his 60s with urothelial cancer.

As regards this clone: Relative to the germline gene, one junction end is altered; a read error may explain this. The chain carries TRBV18 and TRBJ2-1; D unclear. In germline, CDR1 is KGHSH, CDR2 LQKENI. This CDR3 comprises 10 residues. As DNA, the CDR3 is TGTGCCAGCTCCTCCAATGAGCAGTTCTTC. It codes for CASSSNEQFF.

This clone is a singleton in its sample. This CDR3 reads CASAPEQGNYGYTF. CDR3 DNA sequence: TGCGCCAGCGCACCAGAACAGGGGAACTATGGCTACACCTTC. The chain combines TRBV4-1 with TRBJ1-2, with 7 bases aligning to TRBD1. Per germline, CDR1 MGHRA and CDR2 YSYEKL. The CDR3 covers 14 residues. V lost 8 bases and J lost 2; bases outside the gene matches: 8.

The chain links TRBV30 to TRBJ1-2; TRBD1 aligns across 8 bases. The CDR3 runs 16 residues. V was clipped by 2 bases and J by 5 bases; unmatched bases: 13. Germline assignment: CDR1 GTSNPN and CDR2 SVGIG (reference sequence). CDR3 sequence (DNA): TGTGCCTGGAGTCCTGCTCGGACAGGGCGGGGGTATGGCTACACCTTC. It codes for CAWSPARTGRGYGYTF.

The chain joins TRBV4-3 to TRBJ1-1; D call uncertain. The V and J ends lost 1 base and 1 base respectively, with 7 bases between them. CDR1 and CDR2 from the germline V gene are LGHNA and YSLEER. CDR3 size: 14 residues. Here the CDR3 DNA reads TGCGCCAGCAGCCAAGGTCCAGGGAACACTGAAGCTTTCTTT. This gives the protein CASSQGPGNTEAFF.

The V gene is TRBV27, the J gene TRBJ2-7, with D perhaps matching TRBD2 (6 bases). The ends were cut back, 0 bases at V and 2 bases at J, with 8 bases in the middle. CDR1 and CDR2 (germline): MNHEY, SMNVEV (reference sequence). The CDR3 runs 14 residues. The CDR3 loop reads CASSLSRGAYEQYF. Here the CDR3 DNA reads TGTGCCAGCAGTTTATCGCGCGGGGCCTACGAGCAGTACTTC.

J is TRBJ1-2 and V is TRBV28; D remains ambiguous. The ends were cut back, 5 bases at V and 4 bases at J, with 8 bases in the middle. CDR3 length: 12 amino acids. CDR1 is MDHEN and CDR2 is SYDVKM in the germline V gene. The CDR3 DNA is TGTGCCAGCAGTCAAGGAGTCTATGGCTACACCTTC. As protein: CASSQGVYGYTF.

The chain links TRBV18 to TRBJ1-2; 9 bases are a match to TRBD1. Germline assignment: CDR1 KGHSH and CDR2 LQKENI. The CDR3 contains 14 residues. The ends lost 4 bases at V and 7 bases at J; junction bases unmatched: 7. This chain's CDR3 is CASSLGQGNSGYTF. CDR3 DNA: TGTGCCAGCTCACTGGGACAGGGAAATAGTGGCTACACCTTC. Full variable domain (remainder filled in from reference TRBV18 and TRBJ1-2): NAGVMQNPRHLVRRRGQEARLRCSPMKGHSHVYWYRQLPEEGLKFMVYLQKENIIDESGMPKERFSAEFPKEGPSILRIQQVVRGDSAAYFCASSLGQGNSGYTFGSGTRLTVV.

The chain couples TRBV2 to TRBJ2-5; a weak D match, TRBD1 (6 bases). The germline V and J ends were trimmed by 9 bases and 4 bases, with 12 bases remaining between them. Germline V CDR1 and CDR2: SNHLY, FYNNEI. This CDR3 has 12 residues. The CDR3 loop reads CASQQGSETQYF. CDR3 sequence (DNA): TGTGCCAGTCAACAGGGCTCAGAGACCCAGTACTTC.

This clone was seen more than once but under ten times. The rearrangement uses TRBV7-2 and TRBJ2-7; TRBD1 is a possible D gene (5 bases). This CDR3 is 15 amino acids long. Germline CDR1 reads SGHTA; CDR2 reads FQGNSA. Trimming shortened V by 4 bases and J by 5 bases, and 18 bases separated the two germline ends. The CDR3, as DNA: TGTGCCAGCAGCTCAGCCCTGCAGGGCGTGGACGAGCAGTACTTC. Translation: CASSSALQGVDEQYF.

The J gene is TRBJ2-1, the V gene TRBV7-3; 8 positions match TRBD2. The trim removed 6 bases at V and 3 bases at J, leaving 10 bases unmatched. Germline V gene sequence: CDR1 SGHTA, CDR2 FQGTGA. This CDR3 contains 16 residues. CDR3 protein: CASSPTSGKYYNEQFF. Written as DNA, the CDR3 is TGTGCCAGCAGTCCCACTAGCGGCAAATACTACAATGAGCAGTTCTTC.

Here the CDR3 reads CASSLGQGASYEQYF. The CDR3 DNA sequence: TGTGCCAGCAGCCTCGGACAGGGGGCATCTTACGAGCAGTACTTC. The chain is built from TRBV6-5 and TRBJ2-7; 11 nucleotides match TRBD1. The CDR3 loop spans 15 amino acids. Per germline, CDR1 MNHEY and CDR2 SVGAGI. V gave up 6 bases and J gave up 4 bases; unmatched junction bases: 8.

This chain joins TRBV5-1 and TRBJ2-3; D perhaps matches TRBD2 (6 bases). CDR1 SGHRS and CDR2 YFSETQ come from the germline V gene. Between the trimmed V and J ends, which lost 7 bases and 2 bases, there was a span of 14 bases. The length of the CDR3 is 14 residues. CDR3 sequence: CASEQGLPTDTQYF. CDR3 DNA sequence: TGCGCCAGCGAGCAAGGACTACCCACAGATACGCAGTATTTT.

The rearrangement links TRBV2 to TRBJ1-1, with D possibly being TRBD1 (5 bases). Germline CDR1 and CDR2: SNHLY and FYNNEI. The CDR3 is 16 residues long. The V gene lost 6 bases and the J gene lost 6 bases, with 23 bases spanning the gap. CDR3 nucleotides: TGTGCCAGCAGACCGGGGGTTCTGGGCGGTAGTTCTGAAGCTTTCTTT. Translation: CASRPGVLGGSSEAFF.

This chain links TRBV18 with TRBJ2-7; 8 nucleotides agree with TRBD1. The CDR3 has 14 amino acids. Trimming removed 6 bases from V and 3 bases from J; junction bases left unmatched: 7. Per the germline V gene, CDR1 is KGHSH and CDR2 is LQKENI. CDR3 sequence: CASSRLQGGYEQYF. The DNA of the CDR3 is TGTGCCAGCTCGAGATTACAGGGGGGCTACGAGCAGTACTTC.

In DNA, the CDR3 is TGTGCCAGCAGCGGGGGGGCCCAGGGTGAGCAGTTCTTC. Amino acids: CASSGGAQGEQFF. The J gene is TRBJ2-1, the V gene TRBV7-3, with D perhaps TRBD2 (7 bases). This CDR3 is 13 amino acids long. Germline CDR1 reads SGHTA; CDR2 reads FQGTGA. Trimming took 5 bases from V and 9 from J, leaving 14 bases between them.

V and J are TRBV18 and TRBJ2-3; 10 bases match TRBD2. CDR3 length equals 16 residues. Per the germline V gene, CDR1 is KGHSH and CDR2 is LQKENI. V shed 4 bases, J shed 2 bases, and the junction held 6 bases outside the gene matches. The CDR3 sequence is CASSRASGGSTDTQYF. The CDR3, as DNA: TGTGCCAGCTCACGGGCTAGCGGGGGATCCACAGATACGCAGTATTTT.

In DNA, the CDR3 is TGTGCCAGCAGTTACCAGGGACAGAGCTATGGCTACACCTTC. It encodes CASSYQGQSYGYTF. The chain combines TRBV6-5 with TRBJ1-2, with 7 bases aligning to TRBD1. The trim removed 2 bases at V and 4 bases at J, leaving 4 bases unmatched. The CDR3 has 14 residues. Germline CDR1 is MNHEY and CDR2 is SVGAGI.

This chain links TRBV5-8 with TRBJ2-7; D possibly corresponds to TRBD2 (5 bases). The CDR3 totals 13 residues. Trimming took off 7 bases at V and 3 bases at J, with 14 bases between the two ends. The germline CDR1 and CDR2 sequences are SGHTS and YDEGEE. CDR3 sequence: CASPRRLGYEQYF. In nucleotides, the CDR3 is TGTGCCAGCCCGAGGAGGCTGGGCTACGAGCAGTACTTC.

The chain couples TRBV6-1 to TRBJ1-3; D is unclear. Trimming left V 3 bases short and J 3 bases short, with 6 bases between. The CDR3 sequence is 13 residues long. The germline V gene encodes CDR1 MNHNS and CDR2 SASEGT. The CDR3, as DNA: TGTGCCAGCAGTGATGGCGGTGGAAACACCATATATTTT. This gives the protein CASSDGGGNTIYF.

The chain carries TRBV5-1 and TRBJ1-2; D is uncertain. Trimming left V 0 bases short and J 4 bases short, with 10 bases between. Germline lookup yields CDR1 SGHRS and CDR2 YFSETQ. The CDR3 runs 14 residues. DNA for the CDR3: TGCGCCAGCAGCTTGGAGGCAGGCGCCTATGGCTACACCTTC. Its protein is CASSLEAGAYGYTF.